This T cell receptor (beta chain) was obtained from a study of cytomegalovirus exposure and HLA in healthy donors. Study conclusions and caveats: In an earlier analysis, most TCR beta V segments were productive about 87% or about 30% of the time.

The PCR ran on 60 Vbeta and 13 Jbeta primers. Measured with immunoSEQ multiplex PCR; TCRdb has only the in-frame clones, and not every one. This sample's clone table lists 150,000 or so clones. For this clone: Antigen specificity is unknown.

V was pared by 5 bases and J by 2 bases, with 7 bases of the junction left unmatched. This CDR3 spans 15 amino acids. Germline V lookup: CDR1 MNHNY, CDR2 SVGAGI (reference sequence). The receptor was isolated from a woman aged 18-29 years in good health and CMV-seronegative. The chain recombines TRBV6-6 with TRBJ2-5; 8 bases match TRBD2. The source material was PBMCs. This CDR3 is CASSPTRGGQETQYF. The CDR3 coding sequence is TGTGCCAGCAGTCCAACCCGGGGGGGGCAAGAGACCCAGTACTTC.